Included here is one T cell receptor beta chain sequence, with context. These data come from a study of identical twins. This CDR3 is 13 amino acids long. Trimming pared 7 bases from V and 5 bases from J, leaving 14 bases between. Germline V gives CDR1 ENHRY, CDR2 SYGVKD. Unique molecular identifiers were present on the cDNA, which also gained a universal primer site by template switching. TCRdb fed the 5' RACE reads into MiXCR, producing one record per CDR3 protein. This sample has about 240,000 distinct CDR3 sequences, with roughly a tenth found just once. The clonotype was recovered from a man between 50 and 59 years old in good health. The sequencing sample was made of memory T cells sorted from blood. J is TRBJ1-1 and V is TRBV10-3; TRBD1 might be the D (6 bases). The CDR3 coding sequence is TGTGCCATCAACGAACAGGGCCGGACTGAAGCTTTCTTT. Protein: CAINEQGRTEAFF.